A single sample gave rise to the 20 T cell receptor beta chains below, sequenced in a study of blood T cell repertoires in COVID-19 (dated by TCRdb to 2018 to 2020). Library creation used the immunoSEQ multiplex PCR assay. The clones in this table, taken by TCRdb from immuneACCESS, are in-frame only. Not every clone is retained; where verified, under half of the shortfall comes from an unresolved V gene, and the cause of the rest is unknown. This sample has about 99,000 clones in its table, and roughly 90% of those were observed once. The top ten hold around 5.8% of the sample. Sample: peripheral blood. Receptor source: a human donor in a cohort sampled during active COVID-19.

This rearrangement joins TRBV5-8 to TRBJ1-2, with D unclear. In germline, CDR1 is SGHTS, CDR2 YDEGEE. Trimming pared 4 bases from V and 4 bases from J, leaving 11 bases between. The length of the CDR3 is 13 residues. The CDR3 loop reads CASSPGLTYGYTF. CDR3 DNA sequence: TGTGCCAGCAGCCCCGGACTGACCTATGGCTACACCTTC.

This sequence joins TRBV10-3 and TRBJ1-2, with a tentative D call TRBD1 (5 bases). Germline CDR1 is ENHRY and CDR2 is SYGVKD. The CDR3 consists of 13 residues. With 0 bases removed from V and 8 bases from J, the gap between germline ends came to 10 bases. As DNA, the CDR3 is TGTGCCATCAGTGAGTCTCAGGGTCGAGGCTACACCTTC. It yields the protein CAISESQGRGYTF.

The chain employs TRBV3-1 (or the pseudogene TRBV3-2) and TRBJ1-1; the D gene is possibly TRBD1 (5 bases). The V end lost 8 bases, the J end lost 1 base, and 14 bases lay between the germline ends. This CDR3 region has 14 residues. From germline, CDR1 is LGHDT and CDR2 YNNKEL (reference sequence). The CDR3 bases are TGTGCCAGCCGCCGGGTCGGGGGGAACACTGAAGCTTTCTTT. Translation: CASRRVGGNTEAFF.

This clone occurred a few times. The chain recombines TRBV27 with TRBJ1-6; 7 bases are a match to TRBD1. The CDR3 length is 16 residues. The germline CDR1 and CDR2 sequences are MNHEY and SMNVEV (reference sequence). The junction had 5 bases not matched to a gene; V was cut back by 6 bases and J by 0 bases. The CDR3 DNA follows: TGTGCCAGCAGAACAGAGGGGGCCTCCTATAATTCACCCCTCCACTTT. This codes for CASRTEGASYNSPLHF.

The chain links TRBV7-9 to TRBJ2-5; the match to TRBD2 covers 13 bases. This CDR3 is built from 16 residues. Germline V gene sequence: CDR1 SEHNR, CDR2 FQNEAQ (reference sequence). The ends lost 5 bases at V and 4 bases at J; junction bases unmatched: 7. CDR3 amino acids: CASSPTSGGARETQYF. CDR3 nucleotide sequence: TGTGCCAGCAGCCCCACTAGCGGGGGGGCCAGAGAGACCCAGTACTTC.

This clone has only one observation. The gene calls are TRBV7-9 and TRBJ2-6; D unclear. This CDR3 is built from 16 residues. Germline assignment: CDR1 SEHNR and CDR2 FQNEAQ (reference sequence). Trimming removed 3 bases at V and 0 bases at J, with 9 bases between. For the CDR3, the DNA is TGTGCCAGCAGCTTTCGGCGGATCTCTGGGGCCAACGTCCTGACTTTC. This sequence encodes CASSFRRISGANVLTF.

This chain uses TRBV19 with TRBJ1-1; D gene ambiguous. Trimming removed 1 base from V and 1 base from J, with 7 bases in between. The V gene's germline CDR1 is LNHDA and CDR2 SQIVND (reference sequence). CDR3 length: 14 residues. The CDR3, as DNA: TGTGCCAGTAGTATAGTCGAGGGGAACACTGAAGCTTTCTTT. Translated, it gives CASSIVEGNTEAFF.

This clone has a handful of counts. Different DNA sequences within this sample yield the same CDR3. The chain links TRBV18 to TRBJ2-5; D is uncertain. The germline gives CDR1 KGHSH, CDR2 LQKENI. The CDR3 sequence is 11 residues long. V shed 6 bases and J shed 4 bases, with 6 bases lying between them. This CDR3 reads CASSGGETQYF. The CDR3 DNA reads as TGTGCCAGCTCCGGCGGAGAGACCCAGTACTTC. The complete variable domain, with remaining parts taken from reference TRBV18 and TRBJ2-5, reads NAGVMQNPRHLVRRRGQEARLRCSPMKGHSHVYWYRQLPEEGLKFMVYLQKENIIDESGMPKERFSAEFPKEGPSILRIQQVVRGDSAAYFCASSGGETQYFGPGTRLLVL.

This chain joins TRBV27 and TRBJ2-1; 8 nucleotides match TRBD1. Trimming took 6 bases from V and 3 from J; bases not matched to a gene: 13. Germline V gene sequence: CDR1 MNHEY, CDR2 SMNVEV (reference sequence). The CDR3 sequence is 17 residues long. CDR3 sequence: CASSLPLTGANYNEQFF. The CDR3 bases are TGTGCCAGCAGCCTACCCCTGACAGGGGCAAACTACAATGAGCAGTTCTTC.

The chain carries TRBV7-2 and TRBJ1-2; D is perhaps TRBD1 (5 bases). V was trimmed by 1 base and J by 8 bases, leaving 11 bases between them. This CDR3 has 13 residues. Germline V gives CDR1 SGHTA, CDR2 FQGNSA. The DNA of the CDR3 is TGTGCCAGCAGCTTAGACAAGGGGCAGGGCTACACCTTC. As protein: CASSLDKGQGYTF.

The chain uses TRBV28 and TRBJ1-5, with TRBD1 matching over 12 bases. J was trimmed by 0 bases and V by 5 bases; bases with no gene match: 11. Germline assignment: CDR1 MDHEN and CDR2 SYDVKM. The CDR3 is 19 residues long. The CDR3, as DNA: TGTGCCAGCAGTCCAAGGTCCGGGACAGGGGGCTATAGCAATCAGCCCCAGCATTTT. Its translation: CASSPRSGTGGYSNQPQHF.

V gene TRBV6-2 or TRBV6-3 combines with J gene TRBJ2-3; TRBD1 might be the D (5 bases). The CDR3 covers 16 residues. Germline CDR1 reads MNHEY; CDR2 reads SVGEGT. Deletions cut 4 bases from V and 0 bases from J, with 14 bases between. CDR3 residues: CASSSVVGASTDTQYF. CDR3 sequence (DNA): TGTGCCAGCAGTTCCGTGGTTGGGGCTAGCACAGATACGCAGTATTTT.

The J gene is TRBJ2-1, the V gene TRBV7-2, with no clear D. Trimming stripped 4 bases from V and 4 bases from J, with 5 bases between. CDR1 is SGHTA, CDR2 FQGNSA, per germline. CDR3 length: 12 residues. CDR3 DNA sequence: TGTGCCAGCAGCTCCAGGTACAATGAGCAGTTCTTC. It is translated as CASSSRYNEQFF.

The chain couples TRBV5-6 to TRBJ1-1, with 7 bases fitting TRBD1. The germline CDR1 and CDR2 sequences are SGHDT and YYEEEE. With 1 base clipped from V and 4 bases from J, the junction kept 1 base outside the gene matches. The CDR3 spans 13 residues. CDR3 loop: CASSLYRGTEAFF. The CDR3 DNA reads as TGTGCCAGCAGCTTGTACAGGGGCACTGAAGCTTTCTTT.

This chain connects TRBV5-1 to TRBJ1-2; D unclear. Germline V gene data show CDR1 as SGHRS and CDR2 as YFSETQ. V gave up 0 bases and J gave up 4 bases, with 4 bases separating them. This CDR3 is built from 12 residues. The CDR3 is CASSLDRYGYTF. The CDR3 DNA follows: TGCGCCAGCAGCTTGGATCGCTATGGCTACACCTTC.

This clone was detected only once. The rearrangement joins TRBV6-5 to TRBJ1-4, with 7 bases fitting TRBD1. V trimming: 7 bases; J trimming: 3 bases; junction bases outside the gene matches: 5. Germline CDR1 reads MNHEY; CDR2 reads SVGAGI. There are 14 residues in the CDR3. Here the CDR3 reads CASKKGAANEKLFF. CDR3 nucleotides: TGTGCCAGCAAGAAGGGGGCAGCTAATGAAAAACTGTTTTTT.

The rearrangement joins TRBV11-2 to TRBJ1-5, with 9 bases aligning to TRBD1. Germline CDR1 reads SGHAT; CDR2 reads FQNNGV. The V and J ends lost 5 bases and 3 bases, in that order; junction bases with no gene match: 5. This CDR3 contains 15 residues. CDR3 DNA sequence: TGTGCCAGCAGCCAGGGGACAGGGAACAATCAGCCCCAGCATTTT. Residues: CASSQGTGNNQPQHF.

The chain recombines TRBV28 with TRBJ1-4; D perhaps matches TRBD1 (6 bases). The CDR3 has 15 amino acids. CDR1 is MDHEN, CDR2 SYDVKM, per germline. Trimming removed 5 bases from V and 0 bases from J, with 10 bases in between. The CDR3 DNA follows: TGTGCCAGCAGTGGGGGCACCGCAACTAATGAAAAACTGTTTTTT. Translating gives CASSGGTATNEKLFF.

This sequence joins TRBV14 and TRBJ2-1; TRBD2 agrees at 13 bases. The germline V gene encodes CDR1 SGHDN and CDR2 FVKESK. This CDR3 has 16 residues. The V and J ends lost 4 bases and 10 bases, in that order; junction bases with no gene match: 10. The CDR3 region has the DNA TGTGCCAGCAGCCCGCTTGGACTAGCGGGAGACGGGGAGCAGTTCTTC. As protein: CASSPLGLAGDGEQFF.

J is TRBJ2-2 and V is TRBV5-6; D gene unclear. Trimming removed 0 bases at V and 0 bases at J, with 6 bases between. This CDR3 comprises 15 residues. Germline loops: CDR1 SGHDT, CDR2 YYEEEE. The CDR3 loop is CASSLGLANTGELFF. CDR3 in DNA: TGTGCCAGCAGCTTGGGGCTAGCGAACACCGGGGAGCTGTTTTTT.